The 25 T cell receptor beta chains listed next were all sequenced from one sample in a study of shared clonotypes between healthy human individuals. Sequencing used immunoSEQ multiplex PCR; TCRdb keeps in-frame clones, though not all of them. The sample consists of about 1.1 million clones, 70% to 85% of them appearing once. Material for sequencing was memory CD4+ T cells from PBMCs. Regarding subset: CD45RA-negative fraction. All receptors derive from a man aged 18 to 35 in good health. Some clones in this sample may be carry-over from other donors' samples.

This chain uses TRBV6-6 with TRBJ2-7; D assignment may be TRBD1 or TRBD2 (5 bases each). V was clipped by 5 bases and J by 3 bases, with 17 bases between them. There are 15 residues in the CDR3. Germline V gene lookup returns CDR1 MNHNY and CDR2 SVGAGI (reference sequence). CDR3 in amino acids: CASSTRGSLNYEQYF. Written as DNA, the CDR3 is TGTGCCAGCAGTACGAGGGGTTCCCTAAACTACGAGCAGTACTTC.

The rearrangement joins TRBV5-5 to TRBJ1-1; D ambiguous. The V end lost 1 base, the J end lost 5 bases, and 12 bases lay between the germline ends. Germline CDR1 SGHKS, CDR2 YYEKEE (reference sequence). This CDR3 spans 14 amino acids. CDR3 coding DNA: TGTGCCAGCAGCTTGTCCTCGAGAGAAACTGAAGCTTTCTTT. Its translation is CASSLSSRETEAFF.

The rearrangement uses TRBV7-2 and TRBJ2-5; D is unclear. V dropped 6 bases and J dropped 5 bases, with 22 bases sitting between them. The CDR3 runs 16 residues. Germline loops: CDR1 SGHTA, CDR2 FQGNSA. CDR3 nucleotide sequence: TGTGCCAGCAGAGAACAGTCCCAGCAGGTCCAGGAGACCCAGTACTTC. It is translated as CASREQSQQVQETQYF.

The chain is built from TRBV7-3 and TRBJ2-3, with TRBD2 as a possible D gene (6 bases). The CDR3 sequence is 16 residues long. CDR1 is SGHTA and CDR2 is FQGTGA in the germline V gene. Trimming cost V 5 bases and J 0 bases, with 15 bases left between them. The CDR3 region is CASSTQGGISTDTQYF. As DNA, the CDR3 is TGTGCCAGCAGCACCCAAGGAGGGATTAGCACAGATACGCAGTATTTT.

This chain uses TRBV7-3 with TRBJ2-7; TRBD1 or TRBD2 may be the D gene (6 bases each). The CDR3 extends over 16 amino acids. With 3 bases removed from V and 5 bases from J, the gap between germline ends came to 20 bases. Germline lookup yields CDR1 SGHTA and CDR2 FQGTGA. The CDR3 protein is CASSLGGHRAVDEQYF. The DNA for the CDR3 is TGTGCCAGCAGCTTGGGGGGACACAGGGCAGTAGACGAGCAGTACTTC.

The rearrangement links TRBV28 to TRBJ1-5; D gene unclear. CDR1 is MDHEN, CDR2 SYDVKM, per germline. V shed 1 base and J shed 5 bases, with 6 bases lying between them. The CDR3 runs 13 residues. CDR3 DNA sequence: TGTGCCAGCAGTTTATCCGACTATCAGCCCCAGCATTTT. Translating gives CASSLSDYQPQHF.

The V call is TRBV9, the J call TRBJ1-1; TRBD1 matches 7 bases. This CDR3 comprises 12 residues. V lost 6 bases to trimming and J lost 7 bases; unmatched junction nucleotides: 6. The germline V gene has CDR1 SGDLS and CDR2 YYNGEE. Written as DNA, the CDR3 is TGTGCCAGCAACAAAGGGACAGATGAAGCTTTCTTT. Its protein product is CASNKGTDEAFF.

V usage is TRBV6-4 and J usage is TRBJ2-2, with D unresolved. Germline V gene data show CDR1 as MRHNA and CDR2 as SNTAGT. Trimming cost V 4 bases and J 7 bases, with 10 bases left between them. The CDR3 spans 13 residues. The CDR3 DNA sequence: TGTGCCAGCAGTGTCTCCCTGGGCGGGGAGCTGTTTTTT. This gives the protein CASSVSLGGELFF.

This CDR3 reads CASSVGASLSYEQYF. CDR3 DNA: TGTGCCAGCAGCGTAGGGGCTAGCTTGTCCTACGAGCAGTACTTC. The chain combines TRBV9 with TRBJ2-7; tentative D call: TRBD2 (5 bases). The CDR3 runs 15 residues. V lost 0 bases and J lost 1, with 11 bases in between. CDR1 is SGDLS and CDR2 is YYNGEE in the germline V gene.

This rearrangement joins TRBV7-3 to TRBJ2-3; the D is unclear. The germline V and J ends were trimmed by 0 bases and 2 bases, with 6 bases remaining between them. The CDR3 contains 14 residues. The germline CDR1 and CDR2 sequences are SGHTA and FQGTGA. The CDR3 sequence is CASSLTGFTDTQYF. CDR3 sequence (DNA): TGTGCCAGCAGCTTAACAGGGTTCACAGATACGCAGTATTTT.

There are a few counts of this clone. The chain uses TRBV7-2 and TRBJ2-7, with D perhaps matching TRBD2 (6 bases). The germline V gene has CDR1 SGHTA and CDR2 FQGNSA. Trimming removed 0 bases from V and 9 bases from J, with 15 bases in between. The CDR3 is made up of 14 amino acids. CDR3 region: CASSLAGSVGGQYF. The CDR3 region has the DNA TGTGCCAGCAGCTTAGCAGGCTCCGTGGGAGGGCAGTACTTC.

The rearrangement uses TRBV20-1 and TRBJ1-2; D possibly corresponds to TRBD1 (6 bases). This CDR3 spans 11 amino acids. Germline V gene lookup returns CDR1 DFQATT and CDR2 SNEGSKA (reference sequence). The chain's CDR3 is CSPGQNYGYTF. The CDR3 region has the DNA TGCAGCCCGGGACAAAACTATGGCTACACCTTC.

The J gene is TRBJ2-7, the V gene TRBV6-5, with D uncertain. Trimming cost V 0 bases and J 3 bases, with 9 bases left between them. The CDR3 loop spans 14 amino acids. CDR1 and CDR2 from the germline V gene are MNHEY and SVGAGI. CDR3: CASSYSGIYYEQYF. DNA of the CDR3: TGTGCCAGCAGTTACTCGGGCATTTACTACGAGCAGTACTTC.

This clone was detected only a few times. The J gene is TRBJ2-4, the V gene TRBV19; D gene uncertain. The ends were cut back, 0 bases at V and 5 bases at J, with 11 bases in the middle. Looked up from germline, CDR1 is LNHDA and CDR2 is SQIVND (reference sequence). The CDR3 totals 15 residues. This chain's CDR3 is CASSIDYVRENIQYF. The CDR3 bases are TGTGCCAGTAGTATAGATTATGTACGGGAAAACATTCAGTACTTC.

The V call is TRBV7-9, the J call TRBJ2-3; 9 nucleotides line up with TRBD2. The CDR3 totals 15 residues. Germline-derived CDR1 and CDR2 are SEHNR and FQNEAQ (reference sequence). V trimming: 5 bases; J trimming: 2 bases; junction bases outside the gene matches: 5. The CDR3 sequence is CASSISGSNTDTQYF. The CDR3 coding sequence is TGTGCCAGCAGCATTAGCGGGAGCAACACAGATACGCAGTATTTT.

This chain uses TRBV5-4 with TRBJ2-2; TRBD2 agrees at 7 bases. Germline trimming cut 3 bases from V and 4 bases from J; bases unmatched to any gene: 9. This CDR3 contains 16 residues. The germline V gene encodes CDR1 SGHNT and CDR2 YYREEE (reference sequence). CDR3: CASSSTSYGITGELFF. CDR3 bases: TGTGCCAGCAGCTCGACTAGCTATGGGATCACCGGGGAGCTGTTTTTT.

A single count supports this clone. The chain is built from TRBV30 and TRBJ1-6, with TRBD1 as a possible D gene (5 bases). This CDR3 has 16 residues. The germline gives CDR1 GTSNPN, CDR2 SVGIG (reference sequence). Trimming took off 2 bases at V and 9 bases at J, with 20 bases between the two ends. The CDR3 is CAWSLRGGARISPLHF. Written as DNA, the CDR3 is TGTGCCTGGAGTTTGCGGGGAGGGGCACGCATTTCACCCCTCCACTTT.

A single count supports this clone. The chain combines TRBV5-3 with TRBJ1-1; 10 bases agree with TRBD1. TRBV5-3 is identified as an open reading frame with a role that is uncertain. This CDR3 has 15 residues. The ends lost 1 base at V and 6 bases at J; junction bases unmatched: 6. CDR3 DNA: TGTGCCAGAAGCTTGAGGACAGGGGGTAACCCTGAAGCTTTCTTT. It yields the protein CARSLRTGGNPEAFF.

Comments on this clone: Relative to the germline gene, one junction end is altered; a read error may explain this. This chain joins TRBV7-2 and TRBJ1-5; D unclear. This CDR3 is built from 14 residues. From germline, CDR1 is SGHTA and CDR2 FQGNSA. CDR3: CASTLERGGQPQHF. CDR3 nucleotide sequence: TGTGCCAGCACCTTAGAACGGGGAGGTCAGCCCCAGCATTTT.

The gene calls are TRBV5-4 and TRBJ1-3; D is unclear. CDR1 is SGHNT, CDR2 YYREEE, per germline (reference sequence). The CDR3 is 12 amino acids. Trimming removed 7 bases from V and 4 bases from J, with 9 bases in between. The CDR3, as DNA: TGTGCCAGCCAAGGGAGAGGAAACACCATATATTTT. This encodes CASQGRGNTIYF.

The chain couples TRBV30 to TRBJ2-1; 9 positions agree with TRBD2. CDR1 GTSNPN and CDR2 SVGIG come from the germline V gene (reference sequence). The CDR3 spans 16 residues. V dropped 2 bases and J dropped 4; count of bases not matched to a gene: 9. For the CDR3, the DNA is TGTGCCTGGAGTTTCGCTAGTAGCGGGAGATACAATGAGCAGTTCTTC. This translates into CAWSFASSGRYNEQFF.

The chain has TRBV10-3 and TRBJ2-7; possible D gene TRBD2, 7 bases. Germline V gene lookup returns CDR1 ENHRY and CDR2 SYGVKD. Trimming took off 3 bases at V and 0 bases at J, with 15 bases between the two ends. The CDR3 spans 16 residues. Written as DNA, the CDR3 is TGTGCCATCAGTGATCAGGGGACGGGGGGCTCCTACGAGCAGTACTTC. Translating gives CAISDQGTGGSYEQYF.

Note on this clone: A much larger clone is a single base away; this may be a read error. The genes are TRBV28 and TRBJ1-1; D unresolved. Trimming removed 3 bases at V and 1 base at J, with 6 bases between. Germline V lookup: CDR1 MDHEN, CDR2 SYDVKM. CDR3 length: 13 residues. The CDR3 here is CASSFSRNTEAFF. CDR3 coding DNA: TGTGCCAGCAGTTTTTCCAGGAACACTGAAGCTTTCTTT.

This chain joins TRBV27 and TRBJ2-7; perhaps D is TRBD1 or TRBD2 (6 bases each). The CDR3 length is 15 residues. Germline CDR1 reads MNHEY; CDR2 reads SMNVEV (reference sequence). The germline V and J ends were trimmed by 3 bases and 3 bases, with 15 bases remaining between them. CDR3 sequence reads: CASSLGRGGGYEQYF. The CDR3 coding sequence is TGTGCCAGCAGTTTGGGGAGAGGGGGAGGCTACGAGCAGTACTTC.

This chain joins TRBV5-5 and TRBJ2-4; a possible D gene is TRBD1 (5 bases). The CDR3 is made up of 13 amino acids. Trimming took 5 bases from V and 5 from J, leaving 11 bases between them. Germline CDR1 reads SGHKS; CDR2 reads YYEKEE (reference sequence). In nucleotides, the CDR3 is TGTGCCAGCAGTAAGGGGAACGAAAACATTCAGTACTTC. It encodes CASSKGNENIQYF.